A single sample gave rise to the 20 T cell receptor beta chains below, sequenced in a study of CD8+ T cells in alopecia areata. Sequencing used cDNA as its template, made by extracting RNA and reverse transcribing it. TCRdb's table, derived via immunoSEQ multiplex PCR, lists solely in-frame clones and lacks some. The sample includes 100,000 to 150,000 clones, roughly 58% seen only once; the top ten take under 5%. Sequenced material: CD4+ T cells sorted from blood, taken at week 0. The receptors shown here come from a human donor with alopecia areata.

This chain joins TRBV30 and TRBJ2-7, with a possible D match to TRBD1 (6 bases). With 0 bases removed from V and 0 bases from J, the gap between germline ends came to 15 bases. The CDR3 contains 16 residues. Germline V gives CDR1 GTSNPN, CDR2 SVGIG (reference sequence). CDR3 in amino acids: CAWSVRTDSSSYEQYF. The CDR3 region has the DNA TGTGCCTGGAGTGTACGGACAGACTCTAGCTCCTACGAGCAGTACTTC. Full variable domain (rest looked up from reference TRBV30 and TRBJ2-7): SQTIHQWPATLVQPVGSPLSLECTVEGTSNPNLYWYRQAAGRGLQLLFYSVGIGQISSEVPQNLSASRPQDRQFILSSKKLLLSDSGFYLCAWSVRTDSSSYEQYFGPGTRLTVT.

J is TRBJ1-1 and V is TRBV6-6, with TRBD1 matching 7 bases. There are 16 residues in the CDR3. CDR1 and CDR2 from the germline V gene are MNHNY and SVGAGI (reference sequence). V lost 0 bases and J lost 0; bases outside the gene matches: 4. CDR3 nucleotide sequence: TGTGCCAGCAGTTACTCGCGGACAGGAATGAACACTGAAGCTTTCTTT. Translated, it gives CASSYSRTGMNTEAFF.

DNA of the CDR3: TGCGCCAGCAGCCGGACCACCGTGGGGGAGACCCAGTACTTC. This encodes CASSRTTVGETQYF. This chain links TRBV5-1 with TRBJ2-5; D gene ambiguous. Germline CDR1 reads SGHRS; CDR2 reads YFSETQ. The CDR3 is 14 residues long. Trimming cost V 4 bases and J 5 bases, with 15 bases left between them.

The rearrangement joins TRBV25-1 to TRBJ2-5; no firm D call. The last part of the DNA fits TRBJ2-7 better; the J call may be wrong. This CDR3 is 12 amino acids long. Germline CDR1 reads MGHDK; CDR2 reads SYGVNS. CDR3 amino acids: CASSGRTYEQYF. As DNA, the CDR3 is TGTGCCAGCAGCGGCAGAACCTACGAGCAGTACTTC.

The J gene is TRBJ2-5, the V gene TRBV5-6; 7 bases line up with TRBD1. Germline lookup yields CDR1 SGHDT and CDR2 YYEEEE. This CDR3 has 13 residues. The V segment lost 3 bases and the J segment 8 bases; nucleotides outside the gene matches: 7. CDR3 nucleotides: TGTGCCAGCAGCTCGGTGACAGGGCTCACCCAGTACTTC. Encoded protein: CASSSVTGLTQYF.

This clone was recorded a few times. The genes are TRBV4-3 and TRBJ1-6; TRBD1 aligns across 9 bases. The CDR3 runs 16 residues. V lost 0 bases and J lost 7; bases outside the gene matches: 4. Looked up from germline, CDR1 is LGHNA and CDR2 is YSLEER. DNA for the CDR3: TGCGCCAGCAGCCAAGAGATAGGGACAGGGAATTCACCCCTCCACTTT. Protein product: CASSQEIGTGNSPLHF.

In this sample, this clone turned up a few times. The J gene is TRBJ1-3, the V gene TRBV30; weak D call: TRBD1 (6 bases). The V gene lost 1 base and the J gene lost 7 bases, with 20 bases spanning the gap. Germline CDR1 and CDR2: GTSNPN and SVGIG (reference sequence). The CDR3 extends over 16 amino acids. CDR3: CAWSAPDLGASNTIYF. The DNA of the CDR3 is TGTGCCTGGAGTGCCCCTGACCTGGGGGCGAGTAACACCATATATTTT.

V usage is TRBV2 and J usage is TRBJ2-7, with TRBD1 identical over 9 bases. Germline V gives CDR1 SNHLY, CDR2 FYNNEI. The CDR3 covers 14 residues. V was clipped by 6 bases and J by 4 bases; unmatched bases: 7. The CDR3 nucleotides read TGTGCCAGCAGGGGGACAGGGTCTTATTACGAGCAGTACTTC. Translated: CASRGTGSYYEQYF.

V usage is TRBV27 and J usage is TRBJ1-1, with D possibly matching TRBD1 (5 bases). Per the germline V gene, CDR1 is MNHEY and CDR2 is SMNVEV (reference sequence). The V and J ends lost 0 bases and 1 base respectively, with 9 bases between them. CDR3 size: 15 residues. This CDR3 reads CASSLSRQRNTEAFF. CDR3 DNA: TGTGCCAGCAGTTTATCCAGACAGAGGAACACTGAAGCTTTCTTT.

The rearrangement joins TRBV10-3 to TRBJ2-2, with D perhaps matching TRBD1 (5 bases). The V end lost 2 bases, the J end lost 1 base, and 14 bases lay between the germline ends. The CDR3 is made up of 17 amino acids. Germline V gives CDR1 ENHRY, CDR2 SYGVKD. The DNA of the CDR3 is TGTGCCATCAGTGAGGGTATGGGGCGGAGGAACACCGGGGAGCTGTTTTTT. It specifies CAISEGMGRRNTGELFF.

The chain carries TRBV7-8 and TRBJ2-5; 7 bases are a match to TRBD2. The J segment lost 2 bases and the V segment lost 1 base, leaving 4 bases of the junction unmatched. The CDR3 runs 15 residues. From germline, CDR1 is SGHVS and CDR2 FQNEAQ. CDR3 in amino acids: CASSLVASGQETQYF. The CDR3 DNA is TGTGCCAGCAGCTTAGTCGCTAGCGGACAAGAGACCCAGTACTTC.

This clone was detected a few times. The chain combines TRBV29-1 with TRBJ2-2; D is possibly TRBD1 (6 bases). The CDR3 is 13 amino acids. Germline-derived CDR1 and CDR2 are SQVTM and ANQGSEA. Trimming took off 1 base at V and 6 bases at J, with 9 bases between the two ends. The CDR3 DNA follows: TGCAGCGTTGAAGTTCAGGGGTCCGGGGAGCTGTTTTTT. As protein: CSVEVQGSGELFF.

This chain connects TRBV7-9 to TRBJ2-7, with TRBD2 identical over 7 bases. CDR3 length: 13 amino acids. Germline V gene data show CDR1 as SEHNR and CDR2 as FQNEAQ (reference sequence). The V gene end was trimmed by 5 bases and the J gene end by 2 bases; junction bases not matched to a gene: 3. The DNA of the CDR3 is TGTGCCAGCAGCGAGGCGGGAGCCTACGAGCAGTACTTC. As protein: CASSEAGAYEQYF.

To note about this clone: The same CDR3 arises from other DNA sequences in this sample as well. The rearrangement joins TRBV5-1 to TRBJ2-5; the D gene is possibly TRBD1 (6 bases). The V and J ends lost 1 base and 3 bases respectively, with 7 bases between them. CDR3 length: 13 amino acids. In germline, CDR1 is SGHRS, CDR2 YFSETQ. The CDR3, as DNA: TGCGCCAGCAGCTTGTCAGGGGAAGAGACCCAGTACTTC. As protein: CASSLSGEETQYF.

The chain links TRBV5-4 to TRBJ2-3; 8 bases line up with TRBD2. There are 15 residues in the CDR3. From germline, CDR1 is SGHNT and CDR2 YYREEE (reference sequence). With V trimmed by 4 bases and J by 0 bases, 4 bases remained unmatched. The CDR3 DNA reads TGTGCCAGCAGCCCCAAGCGGGGGAGCACAGATACGCAGTATTTT. This codes for CASSPKRGSTDTQYF. Based on the CDR3 plus reference TRBV5-4 and TRBJ2-3, the full variable domain is ETGVTQSPTHLIKTRGQQVTLRCSSQSGHNTVSWYQQALGQGPQFIFQYYREEENGRGNFPPRFSGLQFPNYSSELNVNALELDDSALYLCASSPKRGSTDTQYFGPGTRLTVL.

The chain employs TRBV13 and TRBJ1-5; D unclear. The germline V gene encodes CDR1 PRHDT and CDR2 FYEKMQ (reference sequence). This CDR3 comprises 15 residues. Trimming shortened V by 5 bases and J by 2 bases, and 13 bases separated the two germline ends. CDR3 DNA: TGTGCCAGCAGCGTAGCCGGGCAGGGCAATCAGCCCCAGCATTTT. Translating it yields CASSVAGQGNQPQHF.

The J gene is TRBJ2-5, the V gene TRBV5-8, with D possibly TRBD1 on 6 matching bases. The germline V gene has CDR1 SGHTS and CDR2 YDEGEE. V was cut by 0 bases and J by 3 bases, with 9 bases left in between. The CDR3 has 14 amino acids. The CDR3 here is CASSLVSGEETQYF. For the CDR3, the DNA is TGTGCCAGCAGCTTGGTCTCAGGGGAAGAGACCCAGTACTTC.

This clone was detected only once. V usage is TRBV5-1 and J usage is TRBJ1-4; perhaps TRBD1 as D (5 bases). The CDR3 consists of 15 residues. Trimming took 1 base from V and 6 from J, leaving 13 bases between them. Germline V gene data show CDR1 as SGHRS and CDR2 as YFSETQ. DNA for the CDR3: TGCGCCAGCAGCTTGACGGGGCAGGGTGATGAAAAACTGTTTTTT. Its protein is CASSLTGQGDEKLFF.

The chain recombines TRBV7-7 with TRBJ1-1; D call uncertain. Germline CDR1 SSHAT, CDR2 FNYEAQ (reference sequence). V lost 4 bases to trimming and J lost 2 bases, with 8 bases between them. CDR3 length: 13 residues. The CDR3 loop reads CASSSGPNTEAFF. For the CDR3, the DNA is TGTGCCAGCAGCTCCGGACCTAACACTGAAGCTTTCTTT.

V gene TRBV13 combines with J gene TRBJ2-7; no definite D call. The CDR3 has 16 amino acids. Trimming stripped 7 bases from V and 1 base from J, with 20 bases between. Germline V gene data show CDR1 as PRHDT and CDR2 as FYEKMQ (reference sequence). DNA for the CDR3: TGTGCCAGCATCCGTAACCGACCCGGAATATCCTACGAGCAGTACTTC. This encodes CASIRNRPGISYEQYF.